The 14 T cell receptor beta chains listed next were all sequenced from one sample in a study of blood T cell repertoires in COVID-19. Sequenced by immunoSEQ multiplex PCR; TCRdb stores in-frame clones only, minus some. In the table there are 130,000 or so clones, over 65% of which are singletons. The sample consisted of peripheral blood. The origin of the receptors is a man between 50 and 59 years old with acute or convalescent COVID-19.

The chain is built from TRBV5-1 and TRBJ2-1; 11 bases are a match to TRBD2. Germline CDR1 SGHRS, CDR2 YFSETQ. With 3 bases clipped from V and 3 bases from J, the junction kept 8 bases outside the gene matches. The CDR3 length is 17 residues. CDR3 DNA sequence: TGCGCCAGCAGCTCTGGACTAGCGGGCGAAGACTACAATGAGCAGTTCTTC. Protein product: CASSSGLAGEDYNEQFF.

V and J are TRBV30 and TRBJ2-7; weak D call: TRBD2 (5 bases). There are 11 residues in the CDR3. Germline loops: CDR1 GTSNPN, CDR2 SVGIG (reference sequence). The V and J ends lost 2 bases and 3 bases respectively, with 5 bases between them. The CDR3 DNA reads as TGTGCCTGGAGTCGGGGCTACGAGCAGTACGTC. Its protein is CAWSRGYEQYV.

For this clone: Distinct nucleotide sequences in the sample also encode this CDR3. The rearrangement joins TRBV18 to TRBJ1-5; D might be TRBD1 (5 bases). The CDR3 is 13 residues long. V gave up 3 bases and J gave up 6 bases, with 9 bases separating them. Germline assignment: CDR1 KGHSH and CDR2 LQKENI. CDR3 coding DNA: TGTGCCAGCTCACCGGGGGGAGTTCAGCCCCAGCATTTT. This encodes CASSPGGVQPQHF.

This rearrangement joins TRBV6-5 to TRBJ1-1; weak D call: TRBD1 (6 bases). Germline V gene data show CDR1 as MNHEY and CDR2 as SVGAGI. Trimming left V 6 bases short and J 7 bases short, with 12 bases between. This CDR3 contains 12 residues. DNA of the CDR3: TGTGCCAGCAGCCTGGGGGCCGTTGAAGCTTTCTTT. It specifies CASSLGAVEAFF.

The rearrangement uses TRBV6-5 and TRBJ1-1; 8 nucleotides line up with TRBD1. Germline values: CDR1 MNHEY, CDR2 SVGAGI. V trimming: 3 bases; J trimming: 4 bases; junction bases outside the gene matches: 4. This CDR3 contains 14 residues. This chain's CDR3 is CASSYQGATTEAFF. CDR3 sequence (DNA): TGTGCCAGCAGTTATCAGGGGGCGACCACTGAAGCTTTCTTT.

V usage is TRBV6-5 and J usage is TRBJ1-2, with D unclear. V lost 6 bases to trimming and J lost 2 bases, with 10 bases between them. Germline V gene lookup returns CDR1 MNHEY and CDR2 SVGAGI. The CDR3 has 13 amino acids. The CDR3 DNA follows: TGTGCCAGCAGAATGAACACCAACTATGGCTACACCTTC. Protein product: CASRMNTNYGYTF.

This clone was recorded once. This chain joins TRBV5-1 and TRBJ2-3; maybe TRBD1 (5 bases). Germline CDR1 reads SGHRS; CDR2 reads YFSETQ. CDR3 length equals 14 residues. The V end lost 4 bases, the J end lost 2 bases, and 11 bases lay between the germline ends. The CDR3 nucleotides read TGCGCCAGCAGCACCGACAGCTTCACAGATACGCAGTATTTT. The encoded protein is CASSTDSFTDTQYF.

V usage is TRBV12-3 or TRBV12-4 and J usage is TRBJ1-1; 8 bases are shared with TRBD1. With 3 bases clipped from V and 6 bases from J, the junction kept 3 bases outside the gene matches. The CDR3 spans 13 residues. The CDR3 sequence is CASSFGQGAEAFF. Here the CDR3 DNA reads TGTGCCAGCAGTTTCGGACAGGGAGCTGAAGCTTTCTTT.

This clone was counted a few times. This chain uses TRBV5-3 with TRBJ2-1, with 7 bases lining up with TRBD2. TRBV5-3 is flagged as an ORF with uncertain function. J was trimmed by 3 bases and V by 3 bases; bases with no gene match: 9. This CDR3 has 16 residues. Here the CDR3 reads CARSSSGEGVYNEQFF. CDR3 sequence (DNA): TGTGCCAGAAGCTCCTCCGGGGAGGGTGTCTACAATGAGCAGTTCTTC.

This clone was seen a few times. The chain employs TRBV6-2 or TRBV6-3 and TRBJ2-6, with D unclear. Germline CDR1 and CDR2: MNHEY and SVGEGT. V was pared by 0 bases and J by 0 bases, with 9 bases between. CDR3 size: 17 residues. CDR3 coding DNA: TGTGCCAGCAGTTACTCGTTGTCCGGCTCTGGGGCCAACGTCCTGACTTTC. It translates to CASSYSLSGSGANVLTF.

The genes are TRBV19 and TRBJ1-6, with 9 positions matching TRBD1. Germline assignment: CDR1 LNHDA and CDR2 SQIVND (reference sequence). V lost 5 bases to trimming and J lost 3 bases; unmatched junction nucleotides: 5. This CDR3 has 16 amino acids. The CDR3 DNA follows: TGTGCCAGTAGTGAAAGGACAGGGGTCTATAATTCACCCCTCCACTTT. This gives the protein CASSERTGVYNSPLHF. Full variable domain (outside the CDR3, taken from reference TRBV19 and TRBJ1-6): DGGITQSPKYLFRKEGQNVTLSCEQNLNHDAMYWYRQDPGQGLRLIYYSQIVNDFQKGDIAEGYSVSREKKESFPLTVTSAQKNPTAFYLCASSERTGVYNSPLHFGNGTRLTVT.

This chain uses TRBV28 with TRBJ2-7; D gene ambiguous. V was clipped by 8 bases and J by 0 bases, with 11 bases between them. This CDR3 is 13 amino acids long. Germline V gives CDR1 MDHEN, CDR2 SYDVKM. The CDR3 DNA reads as TGTGCCAGCCGCCAATCACTCTCCTACGAGCAGTACTTC. Translating gives CASRQSLSYEQYF.

This clone was counted once. The gene calls are TRBV19 and TRBJ1-2, with unresolved D. This CDR3 comprises 13 residues. Trimming left V 5 bases short and J 4 bases short, with 11 bases between. Germline V CDR1 and CDR2: LNHDA, SQIVND (reference sequence). This CDR3 reads CASSPGWSYGYTF. CDR3 nucleotides: TGTGCCAGTAGTCCTGGATGGAGCTATGGCTACACCTTC.

To note about this clone: The conserved closing phenylalanine or tryptophan is absent in this CDR3, likely reflecting a read error. The limits of the CDR3 on the DNA are not certain, so only TCRdb's listed CDR3 is given. The chain uses TRBV4-1 and TRBJ2-7; no check of the table's D call, TRBD2, against the DNA was made. 12 amino acids form the CDR3, both terminal residues included. In germline, CDR1 is MGHRA, CDR2 YSYEKL. The chain's CDR3 is CASEPPGRWLAN.